The TCR beta chain described here comes from a study of blood T cell repertoires in COVID-19. Study overall: The United States, Italy and Spain provided the acute and convalescent COVID-19 samples.

V shed 4 bases and J 7 bases; nucleotides not matched to a gene: 6. This CDR3 region has 14 residues. Germline loops: CDR1 SGHRS, CDR2 YFSETQ. The protocol was immunoSEQ multiplex PCR, while the TCRdb copy is restricted to in-frame clones and leaves out a portion. The sample carries about 71,000 clones, about 80% recorded once. The chain joins TRBV5-1 to TRBJ1-5; 9 bases agree with TRBD1. What was sequenced was peripheral blood. The source of this sequence is a man between 65 and 79 years old with acute or convalescent COVID-19. This CDR3 reads CASSPTGGGQPQHF. The CDR3 nucleotides are TGCGCCAGCAGCCCAACAGGGGGCGGGCAGCCCCAGCATTTT.